Sequencing of this TCR beta chain was carried out in a study of long-term antiretroviral therapy in people with HIV. Study observations and caveats: Diversity increased after ART yet remained lower than in transplant donor controls.

immunoSEQ v3.0 was run at survey level. Clones were read by immunoSEQ multiplex PCR, and TCRdb kept only the in-frame ones, dropping some. The sample carries 25,000 to 30,000 clones, 65% to 85% recorded once. Every specimen held between about 0.9-11 million cryopreserved PBMC. These were thawed and washed before DNA extraction. As to this clone: Antigen specificity is unknown.

Looked up from germline, CDR1 is SGHDT and CDR2 is YYEEEE. The CDR3 is made up of 13 amino acids. V was cut by 0 bases and J by 0 bases, with 3 bases left in between. The chain recombines TRBV5-6 with TRBJ2-5; D is uncertain. The source of this sequence is a young man with HIV. The starting material was unsorted PBMCs, obtained 0.8 years before starting antiretroviral therapy. For the CDR3, the DNA is TGTGCCAGCAGCTTGGGTTACCAAGAGACCCAGTACTTC. Protein: CASSLGYQETQYF.